What follows are 14 T cell receptor beta chains derived from one specimen sequenced in a study of human T cells and chemical hapten exposure listed by TCRdb under 2021. To prepare the library, RACE was applied. Sequencing was carried out with a NextSeq 500. The public reads were run again by TCRdb, first through fastp at Q25 and then through MiXCR, and only productive beta chains were kept. Rows are unified per CDR3 protein, each entry keeping the most common DNA and genes. This sample gives fewer than 60,000 distinct CDR3 sequences in total; approximately 10% of them show up just once. The top ten clones comprise about 4% of the sample. Sample time point, as interpreted from the label and publication: pre-sensitization, week 0. The sample's treatment or condition label is to be understood as: therapeutic diphenylcyclopropenone sensitization with weekly scalp DPC. This material consisted of whole blood, taken in connection with sensitization to the hapten diphenylcyclopropenone (DPC). The receptors come from a woman in her thirties or forties with alopecia areata. Some clones in this sample may be carry-over from other donors' samples.

The chain links TRBV18 to TRBJ2-3; no definite D call. Germline CDR1 KGHSH, CDR2 LQKENI. V lost 5 bases and J lost 2, with 8 bases in between. The CDR3 totals 13 residues. CDR3 DNA: TGTGCCAGCTCAACTCCAGCCACAGATACGCAGTATTTT. Its translation is CASSTPATDTQYF.

The chain joins TRBV19 to TRBJ1-1; 7 positions match TRBD1. Germline CDR1 reads LNHDA; CDR2 reads SQIVND (reference sequence). This CDR3 has 13 residues. V gave up 7 bases and J gave up 5 bases; unmatched junction bases: 7. Here the CDR3 reads CASIRTGWTEAFF. The DNA of the CDR3 is TGTGCCAGTATCCGGACAGGTTGGACTGAAGCTTTCTTT.

In this sample, this clonotype turned up many times. J is TRBJ2-1 and V is TRBV20-1, with a weak D call TRBD2 (5 bases). The germline gives CDR1 DFQATT, CDR2 SNEGSKA (reference sequence). V lost 4 bases, J lost 9 bases, and 13 bases lay in between. The CDR3 covers 12 residues. The CDR3 here is CSATSNRGEQFF. CDR3 nucleotides: TGCAGTGCTACCTCCAACCGGGGTGAGCAGTTCTTC.

In the case of this clonotype: A clone one base away is much larger, so this may be a read error. The V call is TRBV12-3 or TRBV12-4, the J call TRBJ1-5; D uncertain. Trimming pared 10 bases from V and 0 bases from J, leaving 13 bases between. CDR3 size: 14 residues. The CDR3 nucleotides are TGTGCCAACAGCCCGGGCCTTAGCAATCAGCCCCAGCATTTT. Its protein is CANSPGLSNQPQHF.

This clonotype was counted a few times. The chain couples TRBV7-9 to TRBJ2-1; D remains ambiguous. The CDR3 runs to 12 residues. Germline V gene sequence: CDR1 SEHNR, CDR2 FQNEAQ (reference sequence). V dropped 2 bases and J dropped 10 bases, with 9 bases sitting between them. CDR3 loop: CASSLPDGEQFF. The DNA for the CDR3 is TGTGCCAGCAGCTTACCGGATGGGGAGCAGTTCTTC.

V gene TRBV20-1 combines with J gene TRBJ1-4, with TRBD1 identical over 11 bases. V lost 2 bases and J lost 7; bases outside the gene matches: 3. This CDR3 comprises 14 residues. CDR1 DFQATT and CDR2 SNEGSKA come from the germline V gene (reference sequence). The CDR3 DNA reads as TGCAGTGCTAGAAGGACAGGGGGCAGTGAAAAACTGTTTTTT. Its translation: CSARRTGGSEKLFF.

This clonotype was seen at least ten times. The rearrangement joins TRBV19 to TRBJ1-2; no reliable D call. CDR1 is LNHDA, CDR2 SQIVND, per germline (reference sequence). This CDR3 is 11 amino acids long. Trimming took off 6 bases at V and 7 bases at J, with 9 bases between the two ends. The CDR3 DNA reads as TGTGCCAGTAGGCGAGACGGTGGCTACACCTTC. Amino acid sequence: CASRRDGGYTF.

The CDR3 is CASSRQGSGELFF. CDR3 nucleotides: TGTGCCAGCAGCCGACAGGGCTCCGGGGAGCTGTTTTTT. V is TRBV3-1 and J is TRBJ2-2; TRBD1 agrees at 7 bases. V shed 4 bases and J 6 bases; nucleotides not matched to a gene: 2. The CDR3 spans 13 residues. Germline assignment: CDR1 LGHDT and CDR2 YNNKEL (reference sequence).

This clonotype was seen only a few times. The J gene is TRBJ2-1, the V gene TRBV5-5; no clear D gene. Germline V gives CDR1 SGHKS, CDR2 YYEKEE (reference sequence). Trimming cost V 6 bases and J 8 bases, with 12 bases left between them. The CDR3 has 12 residues. CDR3 in DNA: TGTGCCAGCATTCTACATCCGGATGAGCAGTTCTTC. Amino acids: CASILHPDEQFF.

This clonotype was counted a few times. The rearrangement links TRBV11-2 to TRBJ1-2, with TRBD1 as a possible D gene (5 bases). Germline CDR1 and CDR2: SGHAT and FQNNGV. The V gene lost 4 bases and the J gene lost 4 bases, with 16 bases spanning the gap. The CDR3 extends over 15 amino acids. The CDR3 loop reads CASSSRDGLSYGYTF. The CDR3 bases are TGTGCCAGCAGCTCCCGGGACGGACTTTCCTATGGCTACACCTTC.

At least ten counts were recorded for this clonotype. The chain recombines TRBV3-1 with TRBJ2-1; 10 nucleotides line up with TRBD1. V lost 4 bases and J lost 2; bases outside the gene matches: 2. The CDR3 spans 15 residues. Per germline, CDR1 LGHDT and CDR2 YNNKEL (reference sequence). The CDR3: CASSRQGAPYNEQFF. CDR3 coding DNA: TGTGCCAGCAGCCGACAGGGGGCACCCTACAATGAGCAGTTCTTC.

This clonotype turned up a few times. This sequence joins TRBV19 and TRBJ2-1; D perhaps matches TRBD2 (7 bases). The germline V gene encodes CDR1 LNHDA and CDR2 SQIVND (reference sequence). The CDR3 sequence is 16 residues long. Deletions cut 5 bases from V and 5 bases from J, with 19 bases between. CDR3 region: CASSAQGRGKNNEQFF. The CDR3 bases are TGTGCCAGTAGTGCGCAGGGGAGGGGTAAAAACAATGAGCAGTTCTTC.

Of note for this clonotype: A junction boundary mismatches the germline segment, possibly from a read error. The chain is built from TRBV20-1 and TRBJ2-1; 10 positions match TRBD2. CDR3 size: 14 residues. Germline V gene lookup returns CDR1 DFQATT and CDR2 SNEGSKA (reference sequence). The CDR3 loop is CSAPLTALAGECSF. In DNA, the CDR3 is TGCAGTGCTCCCTTAACCGCCCTAGCGGGAGAGTGTTCTTTC.

This clonotype was counted between two and nine times. The gene calls are TRBV5-6 and TRBJ2-2, with 8 bases lining up with TRBD1. Germline-derived CDR1 and CDR2 are SGHDT and YYEEEE. After removal of 0 bases from V and 5 bases from J, the junction contained 3 bases not matched to a gene. This CDR3 is built from 15 residues. The CDR3 is CASSLARTGTGELFF. DNA of the CDR3: TGTGCCAGCAGCTTGGCTCGGACAGGGACCGGGGAGCTGTTTTTT.